This passage covers 2 T cell receptor beta chains from one sample sequenced in a study of T cell responses to AZD1222 COVID-19 vaccine. Clones were sequenced by immunoSEQ multiplex PCR, and TCRdb holds only the in-frame ones, with some missing. The sample carries 65,000 to 70,000 clones, approximately 83% recorded once. The sample in question was peripheral blood, obtained 28 days after the second AZD1222 dose. The receptors here all came from an adult who received the AZD1222 COVID-19 vaccine.

Written as DNA, the CDR3 is TGTGCCAGCAGCCCCGGAGAGCGGGGTACAGATACGCAGTATTTT. Its protein product is CASSPGERGTDTQYF. This rearrangement joins TRBV6-5 to TRBJ2-3; 7 positions agree with TRBD2. The germline V gene encodes CDR1 MNHEY and CDR2 SVGAGI. The CDR3 runs to 15 residues. Trimming at V came to 6 bases and at J to 3 bases, leaving 9 bases not matched to a gene.

The V gene is TRBV10-3, the J gene TRBJ1-6; a possible D gene is TRBD1 (5 bases). CDR3 length equals 14 residues. Trimming stripped 4 bases from V and 15 bases from J, with 19 bases between. Germline V gene data show CDR1 as ENHRY and CDR2 as SYGVKD. The CDR3 DNA is TGTGCCATCAGTGGTGGGACGTCGGGGGGAATCCTCCACTTT. This encodes CAISGGTSGGILHF.